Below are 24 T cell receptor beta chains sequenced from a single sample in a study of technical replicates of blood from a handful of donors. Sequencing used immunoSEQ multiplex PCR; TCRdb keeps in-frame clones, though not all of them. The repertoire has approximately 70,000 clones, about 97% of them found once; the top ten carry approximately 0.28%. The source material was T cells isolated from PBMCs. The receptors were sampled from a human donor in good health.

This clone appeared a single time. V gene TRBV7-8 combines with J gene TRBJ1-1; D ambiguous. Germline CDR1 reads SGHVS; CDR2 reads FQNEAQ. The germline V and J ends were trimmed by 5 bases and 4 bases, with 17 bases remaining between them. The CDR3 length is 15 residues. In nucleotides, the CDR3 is TGTGCCAGCAGCCCCCGCCTTTTTCGGGGCACTGAAGCTTTCTTT. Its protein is CASSPRLFRGTEAFF. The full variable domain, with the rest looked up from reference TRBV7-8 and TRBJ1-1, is GAGVSQSPRYKVAKRGQDVALRCDPISGHVSLFWYQQALGQGPEFLTYFQNEAQLDKSGLPSDRFFAERPEGSVSTLKIQRTQQEDSAVYLCASSPRLFRGTEAFFGQGTRLTVV.

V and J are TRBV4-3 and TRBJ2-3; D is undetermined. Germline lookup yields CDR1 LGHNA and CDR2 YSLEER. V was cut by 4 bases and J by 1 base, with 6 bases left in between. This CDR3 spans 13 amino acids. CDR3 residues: CASSPRGTDTQYF. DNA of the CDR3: TGCGCCAGCAGCCCACGGGGCACAGATACGCAGTATTTT.

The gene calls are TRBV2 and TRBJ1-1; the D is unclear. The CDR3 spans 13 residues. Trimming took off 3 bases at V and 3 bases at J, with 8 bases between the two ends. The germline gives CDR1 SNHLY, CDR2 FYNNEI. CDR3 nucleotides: TGTGCCAGCAGTGAGAAGGAGTACACTGAAGCTTTCTTT. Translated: CASSEKEYTEAFF.

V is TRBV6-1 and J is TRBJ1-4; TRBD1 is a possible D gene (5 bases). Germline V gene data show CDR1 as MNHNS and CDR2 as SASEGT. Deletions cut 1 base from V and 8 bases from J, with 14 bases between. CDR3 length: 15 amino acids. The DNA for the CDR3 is TGTGCCAGCAGTGAAGGCAGGGAGGTTGAGGAAAAACTGTTTTTT. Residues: CASSEGREVEEKLFF.

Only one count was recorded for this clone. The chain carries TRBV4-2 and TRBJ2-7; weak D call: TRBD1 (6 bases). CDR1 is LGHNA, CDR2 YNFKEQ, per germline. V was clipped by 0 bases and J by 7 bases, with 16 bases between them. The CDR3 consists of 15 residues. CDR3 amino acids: CASSQDPNRVGEQYF. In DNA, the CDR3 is TGTGCCAGCAGCCAAGATCCAAACAGGGTGGGGGAGCAGTACTTC.

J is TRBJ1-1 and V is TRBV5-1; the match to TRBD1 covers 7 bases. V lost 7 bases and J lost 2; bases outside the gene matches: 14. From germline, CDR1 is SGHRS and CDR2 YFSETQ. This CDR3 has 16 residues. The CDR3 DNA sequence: TGCGCCAGCGGAAAATCCGGGAACAGGGGAAACACTGAAGCTTTCTTT. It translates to CASGKSGNRGNTEAFF.

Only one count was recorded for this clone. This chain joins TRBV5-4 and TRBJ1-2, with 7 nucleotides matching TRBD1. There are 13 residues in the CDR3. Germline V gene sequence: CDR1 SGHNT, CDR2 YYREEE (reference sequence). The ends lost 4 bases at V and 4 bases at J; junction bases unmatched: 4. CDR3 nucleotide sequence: TGTGCCAGCAGCGTGACAGGGACCTATGGCTACACCTTC. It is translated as CASSVTGTYGYTF.

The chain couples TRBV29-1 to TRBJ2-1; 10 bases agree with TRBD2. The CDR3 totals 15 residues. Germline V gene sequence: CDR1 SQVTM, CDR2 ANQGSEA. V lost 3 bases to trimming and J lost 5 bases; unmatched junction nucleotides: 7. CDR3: CSVDWSSGRDNEQFF. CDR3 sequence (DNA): TGCAGCGTTGATTGGTCTAGCGGGAGAGACAATGAGCAGTTCTTC.

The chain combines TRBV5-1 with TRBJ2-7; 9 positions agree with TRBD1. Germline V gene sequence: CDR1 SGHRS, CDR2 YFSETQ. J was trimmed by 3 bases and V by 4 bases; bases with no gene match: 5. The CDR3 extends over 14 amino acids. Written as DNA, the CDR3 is TGCGCCAGCAGCGACACGGGACAGGGCTACGAGCAGTACTTC. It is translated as CASSDTGQGYEQYF.

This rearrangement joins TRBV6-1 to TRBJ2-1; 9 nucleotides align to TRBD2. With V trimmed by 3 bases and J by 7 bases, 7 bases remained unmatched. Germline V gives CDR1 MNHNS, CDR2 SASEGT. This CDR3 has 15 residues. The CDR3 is CASSDRREGLNEQFF. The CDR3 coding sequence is TGTGCCAGCAGTGATCGGCGGGAGGGTTTGAATGAGCAGTTCTTC.

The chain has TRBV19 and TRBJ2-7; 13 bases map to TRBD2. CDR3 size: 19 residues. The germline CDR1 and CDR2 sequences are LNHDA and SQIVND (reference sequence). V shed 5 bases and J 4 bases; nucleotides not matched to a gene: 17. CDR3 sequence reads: CASSDSPGGLAGVQYEQYF. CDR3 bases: TGTGCCAGTAGTGACAGCCCGGGAGGACTAGCGGGAGTTCAGTACGAGCAGTACTTC.

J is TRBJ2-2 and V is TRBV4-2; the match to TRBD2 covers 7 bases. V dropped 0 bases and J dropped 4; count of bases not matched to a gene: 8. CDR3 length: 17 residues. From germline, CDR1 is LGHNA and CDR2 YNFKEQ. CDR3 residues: CASSQEWRELLTGELFF. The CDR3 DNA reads TGTGCCAGCAGCCAAGAATGGCGGGAGTTACTCACCGGGGAGCTGTTTTTT.

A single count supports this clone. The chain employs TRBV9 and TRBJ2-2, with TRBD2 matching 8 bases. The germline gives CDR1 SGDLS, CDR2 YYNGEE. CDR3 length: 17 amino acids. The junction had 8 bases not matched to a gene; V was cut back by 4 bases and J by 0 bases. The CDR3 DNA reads TGTGCCAGCAGCTTTATAGCGGGACACGCGAACACCGGGGAGCTGTTTTTT. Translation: CASSFIAGHANTGELFF.

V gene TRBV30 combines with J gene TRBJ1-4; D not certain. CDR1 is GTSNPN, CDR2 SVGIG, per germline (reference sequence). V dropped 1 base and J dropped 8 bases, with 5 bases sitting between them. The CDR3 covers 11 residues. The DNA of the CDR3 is TGTGCCTGGAGTGCAGTCGAAAAACTGTTTTTT. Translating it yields CAWSAVEKLFF. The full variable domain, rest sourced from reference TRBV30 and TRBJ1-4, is SQTIHQWPATLVQPVGSPLSLECTVEGTSNPNLYWYRQAAGRGLQLLFYSVGIGQISSEVPQNLSASRPQDRQFILSSKKLLLSDSGFYLCAWSAVEKLFFGSGTQLSVL.

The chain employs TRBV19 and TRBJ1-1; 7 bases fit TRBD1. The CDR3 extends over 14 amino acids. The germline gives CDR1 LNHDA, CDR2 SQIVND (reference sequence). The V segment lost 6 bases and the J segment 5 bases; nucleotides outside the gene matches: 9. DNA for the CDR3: TGTGCCAGTAGGATTACAGGGGACGGGACTGAAGCTTTCTTT. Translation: CASRITGDGTEAFF. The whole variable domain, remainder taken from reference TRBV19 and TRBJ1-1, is DGGITQSPKYLFRKEGQNVTLSCEQNLNHDAMYWYRQDPGQGLRLIYYSQIVNDFQKGDIAEGYSVSREKKESFPLTVTSAQKNPTAFYLCASRITGDGTEAFFGQGTRLTVV.

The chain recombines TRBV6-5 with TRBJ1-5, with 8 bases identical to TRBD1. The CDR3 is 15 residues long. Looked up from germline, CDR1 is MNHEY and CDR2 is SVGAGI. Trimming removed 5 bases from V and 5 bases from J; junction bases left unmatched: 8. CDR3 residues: CASSQTRTGYQPQHF. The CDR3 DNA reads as TGTGCCAGCAGTCAAACCCGGACAGGGTATCAGCCCCAGCATTTT.

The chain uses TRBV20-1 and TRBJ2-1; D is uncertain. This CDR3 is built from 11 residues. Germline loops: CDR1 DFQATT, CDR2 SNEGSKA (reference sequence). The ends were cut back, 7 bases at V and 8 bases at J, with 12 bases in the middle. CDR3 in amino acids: CSVNTFYEQFF. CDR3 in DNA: TGCAGTGTCAACACCTTTTATGAGCAGTTCTTC.

This chain's CDR3 is CASSIRQGAQPQHF. The CDR3 DNA sequence: TGTGCCAGTAGTATACGCCAGGGGGCTCAGCCCCAGCATTTT. The genes are TRBV19 and TRBJ1-5; 8 bases are shared with TRBD1. CDR3 size: 14 residues. V was clipped by 2 bases and J by 6 bases; unmatched bases: 3. Germline CDR1 reads LNHDA; CDR2 reads SQIVND (reference sequence).

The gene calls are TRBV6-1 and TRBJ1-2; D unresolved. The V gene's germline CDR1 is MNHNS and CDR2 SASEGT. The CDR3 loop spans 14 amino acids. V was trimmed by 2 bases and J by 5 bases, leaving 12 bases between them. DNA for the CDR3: TGTGCCAGCAGTGAACCTGGGCACCATTATGGCTACACCTTC. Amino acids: CASSEPGHHYGYTF.

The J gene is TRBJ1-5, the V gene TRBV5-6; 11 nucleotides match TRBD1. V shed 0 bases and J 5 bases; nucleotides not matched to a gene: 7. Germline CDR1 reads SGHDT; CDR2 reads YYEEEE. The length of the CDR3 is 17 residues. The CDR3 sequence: CASSLGAGTGGYQPQHF. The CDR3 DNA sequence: TGTGCCAGCAGCTTGGGCGCCGGGACAGGGGGTTATCAGCCCCAGCATTTT.

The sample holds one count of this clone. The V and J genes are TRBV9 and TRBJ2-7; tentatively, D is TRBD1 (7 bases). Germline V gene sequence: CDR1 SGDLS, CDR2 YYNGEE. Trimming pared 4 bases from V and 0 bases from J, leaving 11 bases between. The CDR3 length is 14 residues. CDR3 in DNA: TGTGCCAGCAGCCCGCGGGACAGCTCCTACGAGCAGTACTTC. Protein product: CASSPRDSSYEQYF.

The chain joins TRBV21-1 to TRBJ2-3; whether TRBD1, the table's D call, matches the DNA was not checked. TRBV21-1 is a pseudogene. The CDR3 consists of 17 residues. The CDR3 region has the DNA TGTGCCAGCACCCAGGGGGAGAGGCTACATAGCACAGATACGCAGTATTTT. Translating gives CASTQGERLHSTDTQYF.

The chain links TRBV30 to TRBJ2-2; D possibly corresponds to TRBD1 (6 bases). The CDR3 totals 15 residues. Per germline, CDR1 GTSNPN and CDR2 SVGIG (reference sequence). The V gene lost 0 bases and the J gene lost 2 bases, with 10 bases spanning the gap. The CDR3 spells CAWSVAGANTGELFF. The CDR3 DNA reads TGTGCCTGGAGTGTGGCAGGGGCAAACACCGGGGAGCTGTTTTTT.

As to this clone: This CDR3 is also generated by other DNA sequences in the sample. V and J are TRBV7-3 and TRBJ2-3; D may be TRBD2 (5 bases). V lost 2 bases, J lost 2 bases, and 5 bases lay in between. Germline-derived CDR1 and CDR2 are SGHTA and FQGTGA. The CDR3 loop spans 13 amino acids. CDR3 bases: TGTGCCAGCAGCTTAGGACTCACAGATACGCAGTATTTT. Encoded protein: CASSLGLTDTQYF.